This T cell receptor beta chain was found in a study of shared clonotypes between healthy human individuals. Findings and limits, study-wide: Sharing across a few donors was seen in 5% to 5.5% of naive CD4 clonotypes. The study found lower generation probabilities in non-shared clonotypes than in those shared by all four donors. Rarefaction demonstrated incomplete sorted-subset sequencing despite large depth.

CD45RO-negative CD8 cells positively selected for CCR7 made up the naive population, which excluded terminally differentiated effector memory CD45RA+ cells. Some clones are missing from TCRdb's copy, which holds only in-frame ones; the method was immunoSEQ multiplex PCR. The data contain 550,000 to 750,000 clones, 92% of them singletons. As to this clone: Its antigen is not known.

The clonotype comes from a man younger than 40 in good health. The specimen sequenced was naive CD8+ T cells sorted from blood.

The CDR3 DNA follows: TGTGCCAGCAGCCCCGGACTAGCTTCAGACAGCGAGCAGTACTTC. The encoded protein is CASSPGLASDSEQYF. The chain couples TRBV5-3 to TRBJ2-7; 8 nucleotides line up with TRBD2. TRBV5-3 is an ORF; its function is uncertain. V shed 8 bases and J 6 bases; nucleotides not matched to a gene: 16. The CDR3 is 15 residues long.